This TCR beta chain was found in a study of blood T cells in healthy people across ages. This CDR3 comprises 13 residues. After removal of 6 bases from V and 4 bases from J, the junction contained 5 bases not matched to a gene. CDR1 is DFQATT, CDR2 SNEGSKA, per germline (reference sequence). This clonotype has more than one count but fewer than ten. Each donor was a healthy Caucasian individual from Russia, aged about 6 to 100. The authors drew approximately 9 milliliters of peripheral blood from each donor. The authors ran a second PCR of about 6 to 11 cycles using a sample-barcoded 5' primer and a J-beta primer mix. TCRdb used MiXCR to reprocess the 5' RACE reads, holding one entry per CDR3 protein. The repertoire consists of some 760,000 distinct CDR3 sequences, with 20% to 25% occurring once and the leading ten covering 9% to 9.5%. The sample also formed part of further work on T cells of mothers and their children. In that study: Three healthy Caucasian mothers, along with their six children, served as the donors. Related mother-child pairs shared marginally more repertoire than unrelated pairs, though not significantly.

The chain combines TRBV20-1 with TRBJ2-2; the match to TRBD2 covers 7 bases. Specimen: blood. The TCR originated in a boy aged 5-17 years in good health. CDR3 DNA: TGCAGTGCCACGGGGGGACCCACCGGGGAGCTGTTTTTT. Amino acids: CSATGGPTGELFF.